Listed here are 8 T cell receptor beta chains from one sample, sequenced in a study of identical twins. TCRdb re-called the 5' RACE reads through MiXCR, storing one row per CDR3 protein. The table has roughly 490,000 distinct CDR3 sequences, roughly 13% seen once. These data were also filed under a second study, of yellow fever vaccine responses in identical twins.

Sequencing was carried out using CD4+ T cells sorted from blood. Every receptor here comes from a woman younger than 30 in good health.

In DNA form, the CDR3 reads TGCGCCAGCAGCACCACGACAGGGTCCACCGGGGAGCTGTTTTTT. Translation: CASSTTTGSTGELFF. V is TRBV5-1 and J is TRBJ2-2, with 7 bases identical to TRBD1. The germline gives CDR1 SGHRS, CDR2 YFSETQ. The CDR3 spans 15 residues. V lost 4 bases to trimming and J lost 4 bases; unmatched junction nucleotides: 7.

This clonotype was seen a handful of times. The chain is built from TRBV7-6 and TRBJ2-1; D is unclear. This CDR3 is 13 amino acids long. V was cut by 5 bases and J by 9 bases, with 14 bases left in between. Germline CDR1 is SGHVS and CDR2 is FNYEAQ. The CDR3 spells CASSHPSIREQFF. The CDR3 bases are TGTGCCAGCAGCCATCCTTCTATCCGTGAGCAGTTCTTC.

This clonotype was observed a few times. The V and J genes are TRBV20-1 and TRBJ2-1, with TRBD1 matching 9 bases. V gave up 6 bases and J gave up 7 bases; unmatched junction bases: 10. The CDR3 spans 14 residues. Germline CDR1 and CDR2: DFQATT and SNEGSKA (reference sequence). For the CDR3, the DNA is TGCAGTGCCCCCGACAGGGGGGTTGGTAATGAGCAGTTCTTC. Protein product: CSAPDRGVGNEQFF.

The V gene is TRBV9, the J gene TRBJ2-3; TRBD2 matches 9 bases. The CDR3 runs to 15 residues. The germline V gene encodes CDR1 SGDLS and CDR2 YYNGEE. Trimming took 3 bases from V and 2 from J; bases not matched to a gene: 4. DNA for the CDR3: TGTGCCAGCAGCGGCATAGCGGGGGACACAGATACGCAGTATTTT. The encoded protein is CASSGIAGDTDTQYF.

The CDR3 is CATSSSSGQETQYF. The CDR3 coding sequence is TGTGCCACCAGCAGTAGTTCAGGGCAAGAGACCCAGTACTTC. V usage is TRBV15 and J usage is TRBJ2-5; maybe TRBD1 (5 bases). The V end was cut by 3 bases, the J end by 2 bases, with 10 bases between. Germline lookup yields CDR1 LNHNV and CDR2 YYDKDF (reference sequence). CDR3 length: 14 amino acids.

The chain uses TRBV5-1 and TRBJ2-7, with a tentative D call TRBD1 (5 bases). Trimming shortened V by 4 bases and J by 6 bases, and 14 bases separated the two germline ends. Germline lookup yields CDR1 SGHRS and CDR2 YFSETQ. The CDR3 is 13 residues long. The chain's CDR3 is CASSRPSGFEQYF. The CDR3, as DNA: TGCGCCAGCAGCAGACCATCAGGGTTCGAGCAGTACTTC.

The chain combines TRBV5-6 with TRBJ2-1, with D perhaps TRBD2 (5 bases). The CDR3 has 12 amino acids. Trimming took off 0 bases at V and 11 bases at J, with 9 bases between the two ends. Germline lookup yields CDR1 SGHDT and CDR2 YYEEEE. The CDR3 nucleotides read TGTGCCAGCAGCTTGGACGGGGTGAAGCAGTTCTTC. This codes for CASSLDGVKQFF.

The rearrangement joins TRBV6-1 to TRBJ2-2; maybe TRBD2 (6 bases). CDR1 and CDR2 (germline): MNHNS, SASEGT. V lost 5 bases to trimming and J lost 6 bases, with 13 bases between them. CDR3 length equals 14 residues. The CDR3 sequence is CASSTRPGAGELFF. CDR3 sequence (DNA): TGTGCCAGCAGTACCCGCCCGGGGGCCGGGGAGCTGTTTTTT.